The rows below give T cell receptor beta chains drawn from one sample of a study of shared clonotypes between healthy human individuals. The repertoire was sequenced with immunoSEQ multiplex PCR; TCRdb's copy has only in-frame clones and lacks some. The sample records some 2,100,000 clones, roughly 91% being singletons. Sequenced material: naive CD8+ T cells from PBMCs. The source is a man aged 18 to 29 in good health. Some clones in this sample may be carry-over from other donors' samples. CDR3s include the opening cysteine and the closing phenylalanine or tryptophan. The D gene is left open where the match is weak. Size values are once, few and many counts, or a class for expanded clones, and some rows have none.

TRBV2,.,.,TRBJ2-3,TGTGCCAGCAGTGAAGCTTTTATCCGAAGCACAGATACGCAGTATTTT,CASSEAFIRSTDTQYF
TRBV5-6,.,.,TRBJ2-7,TGTGCCAGCAGCTGGGCGAGCTTCGAGCAGTACTTC,CASSWASFEQYF
TRBV27,.,TRBD1,TRBJ1-2,TGTGCCAGCAGTGCGCATCTGACAGGGTATTATGGCTACACCTTC,CASSAHLTGYYGYTF
TRBV7-9,.,.,TRBJ2-5,TGTGCCAGCAGCCAAGCTTACGGGGAGACCCAGTACTTC,CASSQAYGETQYF
TRBV29-1,.,.,TRBJ1-1,TGCAGCGTTGACGGGTTACAGGGACACACTGAAGCTTTCTTT,CSVDGLQGHTEAFF
TRBV28,.,.,TRBJ2-7,TGTGCCAGCAGGGGCAGGGCCTCCTACGAGCAGTACTTC,CASRGRASYEQYF
TRBV6-6,once,.,TRBJ2-7,TGTGCCAGCAGTTCCGCGTACTCCTACGAGCAGTACTTC,CASSSAYSYEQYF
TRBV11-3,.,TRBD1,TRBJ2-2,TGTGCCAGCAGCTCTAGACAGGGGGCAAACACCGGGGAGCTGTTTTTT,CASSSRQGANTGELFF
TRBV5-8,.,TRBD1,TRBJ2-1,TGTGCCAGCAGCCCCGCCGGGACAGGGGTAAATGAGCAGTTCTTC,CASSPAGTGVNEQFF
TRBV19,.,.,TRBJ2-2,TGTGCCAGTAGTGTGGTCGGGTTTCCCGGGGAGCTGTTTTTT,CASSVVGFPGELFF
TRBV9,.,TRBD2,TRBJ2-3,TGTGCCAGCAGCGTAGGATGGACTAGCTCAGATACGCAGTATTTT,CASSVGWTSSDTQYF
TRBV14,.,TRBD2,TRBJ2-1,TGTGCCAGCAGCCATCACTTAGCGGGCGGAGCCTACAATGAGCAGTTCTTC,CASSHHLAGGAYNEQFF
TRBV19,.,.,TRBJ1-1,TGTGCCAGTAGTGCCCGGGACGGAGTGAACAGGGTGCCTTCTAGTCCCGCTGAAGCTTTCTTT,CASSARDGVNRVPSSPAEAFF
TRBV27,.,.,TRBJ2-5,TGTGCCAGCAGTTTCCTGGACAGCCGAGAGACCCAGTACTTC,CASSFLDSRETQYF
TRBV2,.,.,TRBJ1-1,TGTGCCAGCAGTGGAGAGGTGGGGGACGGAGCTTTCTTT,CASSGEVGDGAFF
TRBV6-5,few,.,TRBJ1-1,TGTGCCAGCAGTTACTCGGGACGGCGGGAAGCTTTCTTT,CASSYSGRREAFF
TRBV11-2,once,.,TRBJ2-7,TGTGCCAGCAGCTTCCAGGTCTCGAGCTCCTACGAGCAGTACTTC,CASSFQVSSSYEQYF
TRBV6-5,once,.,TRBJ1-3,TGTGCCAGCAGTTACTCGAGGCAACCCTCTGGAAACACCATATATTTT,CASSYSRQPSGNTIYF
TRBV14,.,.,TRBJ2-7,TGTGCCAGCAGCCAGGGTTACGAGCAGTACTTC,CASSQGYEQYF
TRBV6-5,.,TRBD2,TRBJ2-2,TGTGCCAGCAGTTACTTCGGGGGAGGGGTCACCGGGGAGCTGTTTTTT,CASSYFGGGVTGELFF
TRBV7-9,.,TRBD2,TRBJ2-7,TGTGCCAGCAGCTTAGGACCGGGACTAGGATACGAGCAGTACTTC,CASSLGPGLGYEQYF
TRBV19,.,.,TRBJ1-4,TGTGCCTGTAGGGACCGGCATGGCTTTAATGAAAAACTGTTTTTT,CACRDRHGFNEKLFF
TRBV13,.,.,TRBJ2-7,TGTGCCAGCAGCTTCGCCGGGGGAAGCTCCTACGAGCAGTACTTC,CASSFAGGSSYEQYF
TRBV5-6,.,.,TRBJ2-1,TGTGCCAGCAGCTTCATGGGGTGGGATGAGCAGTTCTTC,CASSFMGWDEQFF
TRBV27,.,.,TRBJ1-1,TGTGCCAGCAGTTTAGACGGACCGGGCAGGTCCCTTGACACTGAAGCTTTCTTT,CASSLDGPGRSLDTEAFF
TRBV7-2,.,.,TRBJ2-5,TGTGCCAGCAGCTCTGGCGCGCCAGAGACCCAGTACTTC,CASSSGAPETQYF
TRBV19,.,.,TRBJ1-5,TGTGCCAGTAGTCCCTCTTCATATAGCAATCAGCCCCAGCATTTT,CASSPSSYSNQPQHF
TRBV28,.,.,TRBJ1-1,TGTGCCAGCAGTTTAAATAGGAACACTGAAGCTTTCTTT,CASSLNRNTEAFF
TRBV19,few,TRBD1,TRBJ1-5,TGTGCCAGTAGTTGGGACAGGCCAAAAGGACAGCCCCAGCATTTT,CASSWDRPKGQPQHF
TRBV14,.,TRBD2,TRBJ2-1,TGTGCCAGCAGCCAGCCGAACCCGAGTCGCGGGAGCCCTGACAATGAGCAGTTCTTC,CASSQPNPSRGSPDNEQFF
TRBV5-5,.,TRBD1,TRBJ1-2,TGTGCCAGCAGCGTACCGGGACAGGGGGATCGCTACACCTTC,CASSVPGQGDRYTF
TRBV11-2,.,TRBD2,TRBJ2-1,TGTGCCAGCAGCTTAGTACGTGCGGGGGGCAATGAGCAGTTCTTC,CASSLVRAGGNEQFF
TRBV5-4,.,.,TRBJ2-7,TGTGCCAGCAGCTTGGAGGGAGGATTTTACGAGCAGTACTTC,CASSLEGGFYEQYF
TRBV30,.,TRBD1,TRBJ2-1,TGTGCCTGGTGGGACAGAGAGTTTTTTGGTGAGCAGTTCTTC,CAWWDREFFGEQFF
TRBV7-9,.,.,TRBJ1-2,TGTGCCAGCAGCTTACAGGACAGACCCTATGGCTACACCTTC,CASSLQDRPYGYTF
TRBV6-5,.,.,TRBJ2-2,TGTGCCAGCAGTTACTCTAACGGTGCCGGGGAGCTGTTTTTT,CASSYSNGAGELFF
TRBV6-1,.,TRBD1,TRBJ1-2,TGTGCCAGCAGTGAAAATCCAGGGGGAGGCTATGGCTACACCTTC,CASSENPGGGYGYTF
TRBV5-1,.,.,TRBJ1-1,TGCGCCAGCAGCAGGTGGGCGGACAGAAACACTGAAGCTTTCTTT,CASSRWADRNTEAFF
TRBV14,.,.,TRBJ2-7,TGTGCCAGCAGCGCCCAGGCGTTGAACTACGAGCAGTACTTC,CASSAQALNYEQYF
TRBV10-1,.,TRBD2,TRBJ2-1,TGCGCCAGCAGTGAGTCTTGGCGGGAGGGGTTTCCGTCCTCCTACAATGAGCAGTTCTTC,CASSESWREGFPSSYNEQFF
TRBV6-5,.,TRBD2,TRBJ2-1,TGTGCCAGCAGATACGTCACGGGAGGTTACAATGAGCAGTTCTTC,CASRYVTGGYNEQFF
TRBV28,once,TRBD2,TRBJ2-7,TGTGCCAGCAGGCCTCTCCGGGAGGCCCTGTCCTACGAGCAGTACTTC,CASRPLREALSYEQYF
TRBV28,.,.,TRBJ2-3,TGTGCCAGCAGTCCCACGGGGGCCCCGGGCTCCTCTAGCACAGATACGCAGTATTTT,CASSPTGAPGSSSTDTQYF
TRBV4-1,.,.,TRBJ2-5,TGCGCCAGCAGCCAGGGTCTCCAAGAGACCCAGTACTTC,CASSQGLQETQYF
TRBV29-1,few,TRBD1,TRBJ1-1,TGCAGCGTGACAGGGGTTAGCACTGAAGCTTTCTTT,CSVTGVSTEAFF
TRBV7-2,.,.,TRBJ2-7,TGTGCCAGCAGCGACCGGGACTCCTACGAGCAGTACTTC,CASSDRDSYEQYF
TRBV14,.,TRBD1,TRBJ1-1,TGTGCCAGCAGGGAACAGGGGGCCGGATTTACTGAAGCTTTCTTT,CASREQGAGFTEAFF
TRBV27,.,.,TRBJ2-3,TGTGCCAGCAGTCTACTGACTACCACTAGCACAGATACGCAGTATTTT,CASSLLTTTSTDTQYF
TRBV9,.,TRBD1,TRBJ2-7,TGTGCCAGCAGCGTTAGGGACAGAGCCTACGAGCAGTACTTC,CASSVRDRAYEQYF
TRBV28,.,.,TRBJ2-5,TGTGCCAGCAGTTTGTTTTGGAGCCCTCGGCGGGAGACCCAGTACTTC,CASSLFWSPRRETQYF
TRBV2,few,TRBD2,TRBJ2-1,TGTGCCAGCAGTGAGACTAGCGGGAGTAATTACGAGCAGTTCTTC,CASSETSGSNYEQFF
TRBV23-1,.,.,TRBJ1-1,TGCGCCAGCAGTCCCACCCGCATATCGAGCACTGAAGCTTTCTTT,CASSPTRISSTEAFF
TRBV9,.,.,TRBJ2-1,TGTGCCAGCAGCGGACGGACCGGGACCCTAAACTACAATGAGCAGTTCTTC,CASSGRTGTLNYNEQFF
TRBV29-1,.,TRBD2,TRBJ2-1,TGCAGCGTTGAAGGGTTCCCAGGGACTAGCAATGAGCAGTTCTTC,CSVEGFPGTSNEQFF